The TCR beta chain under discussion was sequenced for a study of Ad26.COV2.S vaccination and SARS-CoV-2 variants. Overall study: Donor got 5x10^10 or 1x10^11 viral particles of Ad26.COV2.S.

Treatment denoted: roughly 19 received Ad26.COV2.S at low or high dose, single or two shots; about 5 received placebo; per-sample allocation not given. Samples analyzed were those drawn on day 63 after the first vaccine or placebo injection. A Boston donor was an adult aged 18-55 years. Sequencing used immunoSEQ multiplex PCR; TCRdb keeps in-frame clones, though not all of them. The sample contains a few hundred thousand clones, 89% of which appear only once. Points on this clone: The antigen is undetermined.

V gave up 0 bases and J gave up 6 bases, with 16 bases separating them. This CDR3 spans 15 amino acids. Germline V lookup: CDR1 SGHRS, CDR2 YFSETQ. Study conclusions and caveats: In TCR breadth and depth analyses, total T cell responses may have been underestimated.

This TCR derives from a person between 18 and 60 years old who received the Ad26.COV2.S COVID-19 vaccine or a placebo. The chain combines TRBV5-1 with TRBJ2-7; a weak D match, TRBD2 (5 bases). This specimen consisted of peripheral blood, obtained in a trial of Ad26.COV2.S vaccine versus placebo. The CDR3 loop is CASSLEPGGLGEQYF. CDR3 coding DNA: TGCGCCAGCAGCTTGGAACCCGGCGGGCTAGGCGAGCAGTACTTC.